This T cell receptor (beta chain) was identified during a study of T cells in severe cutaneous drug reactions (dated by TCRdb to 2018 to 2020). Turning to the overall study: Between the early 2010s and the late 2010s, patients were recruited from Taiwan, Thailand and a European registry network. Blister fluids/cells, PBMC and other biological samples were taken from patients in the acute stage or the recovery stage. The Naranjo algorithm and the ALDEN drug causality algorithm were used to identify the culprit drug. Enrollment was limited to patients whose SJS/TEN or DRESS diagnosis was probable or definite according to RegiSCAR criteria. Libraries were prepared using iRepertoire multiplex PCR, and a comparison was cited by the authors in which similar capture of abundant clonotypes was shown across iRepertoire and 5' RACE methods with or without UMI. Bulk TCR sequencing was combined with single-cell sequencing, quantitative PCR validation, functional assays and transgenic mouse experiments.

Library preparation used the iRepertoire multiplex PCR system with TCR subtype-specific primers for both bulk and single-cell sequencing. Bulk TCR beta libraries were generated by multiplex PCR with primers targeting V, D and J gene regions. Each sample contributed roughly 100-500 ng of RNA as input for preparing the bulk TCR library. Bulk TCR beta amplicons were sequenced on an Illumina MiSeq. The paper's data handling went like this. Sample misassignments and low-quality sequencing reads were filtered out during quality control steps. The CDR3 was defined as the amino acids lying between the Y[YFLI]C motif of the V gene and the [FW]GXGT motif of the J segment. CDR3 clonotypes and TRBV and TRBJ gene assignments were based on the IMGT database. TRBV expression in each sample was normalized to the mean expression of the same gene in PBMC from around 40 healthy donors. TCRdb reprocessed the reads, reporting each CDR3 protein sequence once and no DNA. Here the V and J calls rest on TCRdb's processing, not on the authors' analysis. The table kept for this sample lists approximately 1,900 distinct CDR3 sequences. Approximately 31% of the sample comes from the top ten.

The donors whose samples were sequenced had carbamazepine-induced Stevens-Johnson syndrome or toxic epidermal necrolysis (CBZ-SJS/TEN). Peripheral blood repertoires were obtained from CBZ-SJS/TEN patients of Han Chinese (about 5) and European (roughly six) origin. Patients with drug-induced severe cutaneous adverse reactions had T cell receptor repertoires profiled by next-generation sequencing to look for drug-specific clonotypes. The RNA was isolated from either blister cells of skin lesions or peripheral blood mononuclear cells. The cysteine opens and the phenylalanine closes a CDR3 of 14 amino acids. No DNA is listed. The germline V gene (reference sequence) sets CDR1 to SEHNR and CDR2 to FQNEAQ. No count is recorded, though its frequency marks this clonotype as medium-sized (0.01 to 0.1%). Its antigen is currently not known. General findings and caveats noted by the study authors: All seven CBZ-SJS/TEN blister samples contained a public TCRbeta CDR3 (mean 13.57%), which was undetectable or scarce in tolerant-control and healthy-donor PBMC. A strong increase in TRBV12-4 usage was observed in CBZ-SJS/TEN patients, with averages of about 32% in blister cells and about 5% in PBMC. Whether the public TCR generalizes to SJS/TEN caused by other drugs was noted by the authors as still needing further study.

The sequencing input was PBMCs. This sequence originates from a human donor with Stevens-Johnson syndrome, a severe cutaneous drug reaction. In this chain, TRBV7-9 is recombined with TRBJ1-1; TCRdb's D call of TRBD1 is untestable without DNA. This receptor has the CDR3 CASSPLRAGPEAFF.